The clone carrying this T cell receptor (beta chain) came up many times. The data were obtained in a study of T cells in Graves' hyperthyroidism and ophthalmopathy. The V end was cut by 6 bases, the J end by 2 bases, with 12 bases between. CDR1 DFQATT and CDR2 SNEGSKA come from the germline V gene (reference sequence). This CDR3 spans 13 amino acids. From RNA transcripts, TCR beta CDR3 regions were amplified. TCR CDR3 underwent first-round RT-PCR with the HTBI primer set. TCRdb used MiXCR to reprocess the multiplex PCR reads, holding one entry per CDR3 protein. The data contain hundreds of thousands of distinct CDR3 sequences, roughly 14% of them singletons.

This TCR derives from a man aged 18 to 35 with Graves' ophthalmopathy. The chain recombines TRBV20-1 with TRBJ2-3; a weak D match, TRBD2 (5 bases). The specimen sequenced was blood. Here the CDR3 reads CSARTGNTDTQYF. The CDR3 DNA follows: TGCAGTGCACGGACTGGTAACACAGATACGCAGTATTTT.